The clone carrying this TCR beta chain has a single count. The data are from a study of identifying expanded T cells in peripheral blood. Libraries were prepared by immunoSEQ multiplex PCR; TCRdb keeps only in-frame clonotypes and omits some of them. The table lists about 58,000 clones, around nine tenths of them singletons. V dropped 4 bases and J dropped 8 bases, with 14 bases sitting between them. This CDR3 contains 13 residues. Germline-derived CDR1 and CDR2 are MDHEN and SYDVKM. The chain uses TRBV28 and TRBJ1-2; D possibly corresponds to TRBD1 (6 bases). The sequencing input was blood. This clonotype was sampled from a person between 18 and 69 years old in good health. CDR3 nucleotides: TGTGCCAGCAGTTCACAGGGAGGGAAGGGCTACACCTTC. Translating gives CASSSQGGKGYTF.